The clone carrying this T cell receptor (beta chain) came up many times. No antigen is known for it. J gave up 3 bases and V 5 bases, and 5 bases lay outside the gene matches. The CDR3 loop spans 14 amino acids. Per germline, CDR1 SGHTA and CDR2 FQGNSA. The data derive from a study of T cell repertoires in cytomegalovirus infection. Study summary: From public TCR beta signatures came an indication of both CMV infection and matching HLA type.

General study findings and limits: CMV carriers with the relevant HLA were identified by cumulative public TCR beta family frequency. The study found HLA-C-restricted CMV-specific TCR beta clonotypes dominating the ex vivo response.

TCRdb passed the reads through MiXCR, listing each CDR3 protein once. The sample holds roughly 110,000 distinct CDR3 sequences, around 9.1% seen once. The sequence was obtained from a human donor in good health (CMV status not recorded). Some clones in this sample may be carry-over from other donors' samples. The specimen was PBMCs, sequenced either directly or after in vitro stimulation (not recorded which). This chain links TRBV7-2 with TRBJ1-1, with 8 bases matching TRBD1. The CDR3 DNA reads TGTGCCAGCAGCCAAGACAGGGGATACACTGAAGCTTTCTTT. As protein: CASSQDRGYTEAFF.